This T cell receptor (beta chain) originates from a study of T-cell memory formation after mild COVID-19. Background on the study: Clusters of TCRs were largely donor specific. Notes on the study in general: Pre-infection memory carried some responding clones, suggesting that cross-reactive memory joined. SARS-CoV-2 specificity was not confirmed for second-wave clones peaking on day 37.

This clonotype has a handful of counts. Its specificity is unknown. The V and J ends lost 2 bases and 12 bases, in that order; junction bases with no gene match: 3. The germline V gene has CDR1 SEHNR and CDR2 FQNEAQ (reference sequence). The CDR3 is 12 residues long. cDNA libraries for TCR alpha and TCR beta, carrying sample barcodes and UMIs, came from 5'RACE with constant-segment primers. TCRdb redid the calling of the 5' RACE reads with MiXCR, one entry per CDR3 protein. The sample holds hundreds of thousands of distinct CDR3 sequences, approximately 19% seen once. Sequencing input: PBMCs or a T cell subset sorted from them (not recorded which). This chain links TRBV7-9 with TRBJ2-4; 8 bases match TRBD2. The sequence came from an adult woman who had mild COVID-19 (a few samples of this study predate the infection). Cell type and time point are not known. The CDR3 nucleotides read TGTGCCAGCAGCTTACCACGGGAGGGTCAGTACTTC. Amino acids: CASSLPREGQYF.